These 25 T cell receptor beta chains were all obtained from the same sample, sequenced in a study of cytomegalovirus exposure and HLA in healthy donors. Amplification used 60 Vbeta primers and 13 Jbeta primers. Sequenced by immunoSEQ multiplex PCR; TCRdb stores in-frame clones only, minus some. In the table there are about 190,000 clones, about four fifths of which are singletons. The sample comprised PBMCs. The receptors come from a boy younger than 18 in good health and CMV-seronegative.

CDR3 sequence: CASRLTEFLNTEAFF. The CDR3 DNA sequence: TGTGCCAGCAGGTTGACAGAGTTCCTTAACACTGAAGCTTTCTTT. V gene TRBV11-1 combines with J gene TRBJ1-1, with TRBD1 as a possible D gene (5 bases). CDR3 length equals 15 residues. Trimming stripped 6 bases from V and 2 bases from J, with 16 bases between. The V gene's germline CDR1 is SGHAT and CDR2 FQDESV (reference sequence).

The V call is TRBV5-1, the J call TRBJ1-1; no definite D call. Germline V gene sequence: CDR1 SGHRS, CDR2 YFSETQ. The CDR3 covers 13 residues. V was pared by 1 base and J by 6 bases, with 10 bases between. CDR3 loop: CASSLSSGSEAFF. CDR3 sequence (DNA): TGCGCCAGCAGCTTGTCGTCGGGGTCTGAAGCTTTCTTT.

The rearrangement uses TRBV7-9 and TRBJ1-2; a weak D match, TRBD1 (6 bases). The CDR3 sequence is 13 residues long. Germline assignment: CDR1 SEHNR and CDR2 FQNEAQ (reference sequence). V was trimmed by 1 base and J by 5 bases, leaving 8 bases between them. Here the CDR3 reads CASSLGQDYGYTF. The CDR3, as DNA: TGTGCCAGCAGCTTAGGACAGGATTATGGCTACACCTTC.

This clone has just a few counts. The CDR3 spells CASSQDFAGTNTGELFF. Here the CDR3 DNA reads TGCGCCAGCAGCCAAGATTTTGCAGGGACGAACACCGGGGAGCTGTTTTTT. The chain recombines TRBV4-1 with TRBJ2-2; D is possibly TRBD1 (5 bases). V lost 0 bases and J 0 bases, leaving 11 bases between the germline ends. The CDR3 extends over 17 amino acids. Germline V lookup: CDR1 MGHRA, CDR2 YSYEKL.

The rearrangement links TRBV5-5 to TRBJ2-1, with 14 bases lining up with TRBD2. J was trimmed by 8 bases and V by 4 bases; bases with no gene match: 5. Per germline, CDR1 SGHKS and CDR2 YYEKEE (reference sequence). The CDR3 is 15 residues long. The CDR3 DNA sequence: TGTGCCAGCAGCGCGGGACTAGCGGGAGTCTATGAGCAGTTCTTC. The encoded protein is CASSAGLAGVYEQFF.

This sequence joins TRBV6-5 and TRBJ1-1; 10 nucleotides line up with TRBD1. After removal of 4 bases from V and 8 bases from J, the junction contained 4 bases not matched to a gene. CDR3 length: 13 amino acids. Per germline, CDR1 MNHEY and CDR2 SVGAGI. CDR3 coding DNA: TGTGCCAGCAGTTCGGACAGGGGGACGGAAGCTTTCTTT. Translating gives CASSSDRGTEAFF.

The chain joins TRBV28 to TRBJ2-7; no clear D. Germline V gene lookup returns CDR1 MDHEN and CDR2 SYDVKM. V lost 4 bases, J lost 0 bases, and 10 bases lay in between. CDR3 size: 14 residues. The DNA for the CDR3 is TGTGCCAGCAGTTCGACTCCCAGCTCCTACGAGCAGTACTTC. Translating it yields CASSSTPSSYEQYF.

The chain has TRBV21-1 and TRBJ1-2; the listed D gene, TRBD1, was not tested against the DNA. TRBV21-1 is marked as a pseudogene. The CDR3 has 17 amino acids. This CDR3 reads CASSKMASTGQIYGYTF. Here the CDR3 DNA reads TGTGCCAGCAGCAAAATGGCCTCAACAGGGCAGATTTATGGCTACACCTTC.

The chain links TRBV25-1 to TRBJ1-5, with a tentative D call TRBD1 (5 bases). Germline-derived CDR1 and CDR2 are MGHDK and SYGVNS. There are 15 residues in the CDR3. V shed 4 bases and J shed 6 bases, with 16 bases lying between them. The CDR3: CASSGAEGGVQPQHF. DNA for the CDR3: TGTGCCAGCAGTGGTGCGGAGGGAGGGGTTCAGCCCCAGCATTTT. The whole variable domain, remainder taken from reference TRBV25-1 and TRBJ1-5, is EADIYQTPRYLVIGTGKKITLECSQTMGHDKMYWYQQDPGMELHLIHYSYGVNSTEKGDLSSESTVSRIRTEHFPLTLESARPSHTSQYLCASSGAEGGVQPQHFGDGTRLSIL.

V usage is TRBV18 and J usage is TRBJ2-4, with D perhaps matching TRBD1 (5 bases). CDR1 and CDR2 (germline): KGHSH, LQKENI. The V and J ends lost 4 bases and 7 bases respectively, with 11 bases between them. The CDR3 length is 13 residues. CDR3 loop: CASSHAGFNIQYF. The CDR3 DNA sequence: TGTGCCAGCTCACACGCAGGGTTCAACATTCAGTACTTC.

Details on this clone: The junction does not match germline at one end; this may be a read error. The sample carries other DNA sequences with the same CDR3. The V gene is TRBV5-4, the J gene TRBJ2-1; weak D call: TRBD2 (6 bases). The CDR3 is 15 residues long. Looked up from germline, CDR1 is SGHNT and CDR2 is YYREEE (reference sequence). As DNA, the CDR3 is TGTGCCAGCAGTTTGGACGGGAGCTCCTACAATGAGCAGTTCTTC. It translates to CASSLDGSSYNEQFF. Full variable domain (missing parts from reference TRBV5-4 and TRBJ2-1): ETGVTQSPTHLIKTRGQQVTLRCSSQSGHNTVSWYQQALGQGPQFIFQYYREEENGRGNFPPRFSGLQFPNYSSELNVNALELDDSALYLCASSLDGSSYNEQFFGPGTRLTVL.

J is TRBJ1-2 and V is TRBV9; D ambiguous. There are 15 residues in the CDR3. Trimming took 0 bases from V and 7 from J, leaving 16 bases between them. Germline CDR1 reads SGDLS; CDR2 reads YYNGEE. CDR3 nucleotide sequence: TGTGCCAGCAGCGTAGAAGCTTTTCTTTATGGTGGCTACACCTTC. It codes for CASSVEAFLYGGYTF. Filled out from reference TRBV9 and TRBJ1-2, the complete variable domain reads DSGVTQTPKHLITATGQRVTLRCSPRSGDLSVYWYQQSLDQGLQFLIQYYNGEERAKGNILERFSAQQFPDLHSELNLSSLELGDSALYFCASSVEAFLYGGYTFGSGTRLTVV.

A remark on this clone: A read error may account for a junction end that differs from germline. J is TRBJ2-7 and V is TRBV9; 8 nucleotides match TRBD2. This CDR3 has 12 amino acids. From germline, CDR1 is SGDLS and CDR2 YYNGEE. The CDR3 here is CTSSVGTSEQYF. For the CDR3, the DNA is TGTACCAGCAGCGTCGGGACTAGCGAGCAGTACTTC. Full variable domain (rest looked up from reference TRBV9 and TRBJ2-7): DSGVTQTPKHLITATGQRVTLRCSPRSGDLSVYWYQQSLDQGLQFLIQYYNGEERAKGNILERFSAQQFPDLHSELNLSSLELGDSALYFCTSSVGTSEQYFGPGTRLTVT.

This clone was counted only a few times. The same CDR3 arises from other DNA sequences in this sample as well. In nucleotides, the CDR3 is TGTGCCAGCAGTTTATGGACTAGCGGGAGTACAGATACGCAGTATTTT. Translating gives CASSLWTSGSTDTQYF. V and J are TRBV28 and TRBJ2-3, with TRBD2 matching over 12 bases. The CDR3 runs to 16 residues. The ends lost 0 bases at V and 3 bases at J; junction bases unmatched: 1. The germline gives CDR1 MDHEN, CDR2 SYDVKM.

The chain employs TRBV7-2 and TRBJ1-3; tentative D call: TRBD1 (6 bases). CDR3 length equals 14 residues. V was shortened by 9 bases and J by 1 base, with 13 bases between the two germline ends. Germline V gives CDR1 SGHTA, CDR2 FQGNSA. In DNA, the CDR3 is TGTGCCAGTTCTCAGGGGATTTCTGGAAACACCATATATTTT. Protein product: CASSQGISGNTIYF.

This clone has just a few counts. This chain joins TRBV6-5 and TRBJ1-1, with a tentative D call TRBD1 (5 bases). CDR1 and CDR2 from the germline V gene are MNHEY and SVGAGI. The CDR3 totals 15 residues. The V gene lost 0 bases and the J gene lost 8 bases, with 16 bases spanning the gap. The CDR3 loop reads CASSYSRGSREEAFF. CDR3 DNA sequence: TGTGCCAGCAGTTACTCCCGGGGGTCCAGGGAGGAAGCTTTCTTT.

The chain recombines TRBV14 with TRBJ1-1; D is perhaps TRBD1 (5 bases). The CDR3 consists of 19 residues. Per germline, CDR1 SGHDN and CDR2 FVKESK. Deletions cut 2 bases from V and 0 bases from J, with 22 bases between. CDR3 sequence: CASSQNPRAGPGMNTEAFF. The CDR3 DNA follows: TGTGCCAGCAGCCAAAATCCCCGGGCAGGGCCTGGGATGAACACTGAAGCTTTCTTT.

V and J are TRBV27 and TRBJ2-7; D might be TRBD1 (5 bases). This CDR3 region has 13 residues. Looked up from germline, CDR1 is MNHEY and CDR2 is SMNVEV (reference sequence). Trimming pared 0 bases from V and 5 bases from J, leaving 8 bases between. The CDR3 protein is CASSLSQVNEQYF. The DNA for the CDR3 is TGTGCCAGCAGTTTATCACAGGTCAACGAGCAGTACTTC.

J is TRBJ2-1 and V is TRBV7-9; the match to TRBD1 covers 9 bases. Trimming at V came to 5 bases and at J to 4 bases, leaving 6 bases not matched to a gene. The germline gives CDR1 SEHNR, CDR2 FQNEAQ (reference sequence). The CDR3 runs to 15 residues. The CDR3 sequence is CASSPPTGGYNEQFF. The CDR3 DNA is TGTGCCAGCAGCCCGCCGACAGGGGGATACAATGAGCAGTTCTTC. The complete variable domain, with remaining parts taken from reference TRBV7-9 and TRBJ2-1, reads DTGVSQNPRHKITKRGQNVTFRCDPISEHNRLYWYRQTLGQGPEFLTYFQNEAQLEKSRLLSDRFSAERPKGSFSTLEIQRTEQGDSAMYLCASSPPTGGYNEQFFGPGTRLTVL.

The genes are TRBV7-2 and TRBJ1-1; the D gene is possibly TRBD1 (5 bases). The V end was cut by 5 bases, the J end by 10 bases, with 29 bases between. The CDR3 is made up of 17 amino acids. Germline V gene lookup returns CDR1 SGHTA and CDR2 FQGNSA. The CDR3 reads CASSPQTGTYLRGVAFF. The CDR3 DNA reads as TGTGCCAGCAGCCCACAAACCGGGACTTATCTTCGTGGGGTAGCTTTCTTT. Using reference TRBV7-2 and TRBJ1-1 for the parts outside the CDR3, the full variable domain is GAGVSQSPSNKVTEKGKDVELRCDPISGHTALYWYRQSLGQGLEFLIYFQGNSAPDKSGLPSDRFSAERTGGSVSTLTIQRTQQEDSAVYLCASSPQTGTYLRGVAFFGQGTRLTVV.

The chain combines TRBV18 with TRBJ1-4; no definite D call. This CDR3 is 11 amino acids long. Germline CDR1 is KGHSH and CDR2 is LQKENI. V was pared by 3 bases and J by 10 bases, with 6 bases between. In DNA, the CDR3 is TGTGCCAGCTCACCTAGTGCAAAACTGTTTTTT. Its translation: CASSPSAKLFF.

The chain recombines TRBV27 with TRBJ2-7; maybe TRBD2 (5 bases). Trimming stripped 3 bases from V and 3 bases from J, with 15 bases between. The germline V gene has CDR1 MNHEY and CDR2 SMNVEV (reference sequence). This CDR3 has 15 residues. CDR3 nucleotide sequence: TGTGCCAGCAGTTTCAGATCCGGGGATTTCTACGAGCAGTACTTC. This gives the protein CASSFRSGDFYEQYF.

The CDR3 bases are TGTGCCAGCAGCTTAGGGAGCCAGGGGGCTAACTATGGCTACACCTTC. Translated: CASSLGSQGANYGYTF. The chain uses TRBV7-8 and TRBJ1-2, with 7 bases aligning to TRBD1. J gave up 0 bases and V 1 base, and 5 bases lay outside the gene matches. Germline CDR1 reads SGHVS; CDR2 reads FQNEAQ. The CDR3 totals 16 residues.

The gene calls are TRBV30 and TRBJ1-2; no clear D. The CDR3 has 14 amino acids. Germline V gene sequence: CDR1 GTSNPN, CDR2 SVGIG (reference sequence). V lost 0 bases and J lost 0, with 8 bases in between. CDR3 sequence (DNA): TGTGCCTGGAGTGTACGGCGGTCTAACTATGGCTACACCTTC. Amino acid sequence: CAWSVRRSNYGYTF.

The rearrangement joins TRBV7-8 to TRBJ2-1; D remains ambiguous. V gave up 1 base and J gave up 8 bases, with 6 bases separating them. The germline CDR1 and CDR2 sequences are SGHVS and FQNEAQ. The CDR3 is made up of 12 amino acids. CDR3 DNA sequence: TGTGCCAGCAGCTTAGTTTCCTATGAGCAGTTCTTC. Its translation is CASSLVSYEQFF. The variable domain in full, with the rest retrieved from reference TRBV7-8 and TRBJ2-1, is GAGVSQSPRYKVAKRGQDVALRCDPISGHVSLFWYQQALGQGPEFLTYFQNEAQLDKSGLPSDRFFAERPEGSVSTLKIQRTQQEDSAVYLCASSLVSYEQFFGPGTRLTVL.